Shown below are 11 T cell receptor beta chains from a single sample sequenced in a study of shared clonotypes between healthy human individuals. Here immunoSEQ multiplex PCR was the method, and the copy in TCRdb shows in-frame clones only, minus some. This table has around 2,000,000 clones, just under 95% appearing once. CD45RO-negative, CCR7-selected cells formed the naive CD8 fraction, which excluded terminally differentiated effector memory CD45RA+ cells. Sequencing was performed on naive CD8+ T cells sorted from blood. These receptors were taken from a man between 18 and 29 years old in good health.

V and J are TRBV14 and TRBJ2-7; unclear D gene. With 6 bases removed from V and 3 bases from J, the gap between germline ends came to 15 bases. The germline V gene encodes CDR1 SGHDN and CDR2 FVKESK. CDR3 length: 14 amino acids. CDR3 in DNA: TGTGCCAGCAGAAGATCCGGGTCCCACTACGAGCAGTACTTC. Translating gives CASRRSGSHYEQYF.

Concerning this clone itself: A junction boundary mismatches the germline segment, possibly from a read error. The chain couples TRBV2 to TRBJ1-4; TRBD1 agrees at 7 bases. This CDR3 has 14 residues. Germline-derived CDR1 and CDR2 are SNHLY and FYNNEI. CDR3 residues: CASTTGTANEKLFF. CDR3 nucleotide sequence: TGTGCCAGCACGACCGGGACAGCTAACGAAAAACTGTTTTTT.

The rearrangement uses TRBV6-6 and TRBJ2-7, with 11 positions matching TRBD1. After removal of 10 bases from V and 4 bases from J, the junction contained 6 bases not matched to a gene. The CDR3 runs 13 residues. CDR1 MNHNY and CDR2 SVGAGI come from the germline V gene (reference sequence). CDR3 nucleotide sequence: TGTGCCACCTGGACAGGGGGCGCATACGAGCAGTACTTC. It encodes CATWTGGAYEQYF.

This chain uses TRBV7-9 with TRBJ2-7, with TRBD1 matching over 7 bases. The CDR3 is 13 amino acids. Unmatched junction bases numbered 4, after V lost 5 bases and J lost 3 bases. Germline V CDR1 and CDR2: SEHNR, FQNEAQ (reference sequence). As DNA, the CDR3 is TGTGCCAGCAGCAAGACAGGGCTCTACGAGCAGTACTTC. As protein: CASSKTGLYEQYF.

The chain combines TRBV5-4 with TRBJ2-2, with D perhaps matching TRBD2 (6 bases). Germline CDR1 reads SGHNT; CDR2 reads YYREEE (reference sequence). The CDR3 covers 14 residues. V was pared by 6 bases and J by 8 bases, with 17 bases between. The CDR3 region has the DNA TGTGCCAGCACTGGGGGGACGGATGCAGGGGAGCTGTTTTTT. Translated: CASTGGTDAGELFF.

The chain couples TRBV7-9 to TRBJ2-1; TRBD2 agrees at 11 bases. Germline V CDR1 and CDR2: SEHNR, FQNEAQ (reference sequence). The CDR3 is made up of 17 amino acids. J gave up 7 bases and V 5 bases, and 13 bases lay outside the gene matches. The chain's CDR3 is CASSKGLAETIRNEQFF. DNA for the CDR3: TGTGCCAGCAGCAAGGGACTAGCGGAAACCATACGGAATGAGCAGTTCTTC.

CDR3 amino acids: CASRGSGANVLTF. The CDR3 bases are TGTGCCAGTCGGGGATCCGGGGCCAACGTCCTGACTTTC. The rearrangement links TRBV6-1 to TRBJ2-6, with TRBD2 as a possible D gene (5 bases). V was cut by 9 bases and J by 4 bases, with 10 bases left in between. CDR1 and CDR2 (germline): MNHNS, SASEGT. The CDR3 length is 13 residues.

The rearrangement joins TRBV6-5 to TRBJ1-2; D gene ambiguous. CDR1 is MNHEY, CDR2 SVGAGI, per germline. The CDR3 sequence is 15 residues long. V was pared by 6 bases and J by 0 bases, with 14 bases between. The CDR3 loop reads CASSPVTLSNYGYTF. The CDR3 DNA is TGTGCCAGCAGCCCCGTTACGCTTTCTAACTATGGCTACACCTTC.

This rearrangement joins TRBV7-9 to TRBJ2-1, with D perhaps assigned TRBD1 or TRBD2 (5 bases each). The CDR3 extends over 17 amino acids. The germline V and J ends were trimmed by 1 base and 0 bases, with 13 bases remaining between them. CDR1 and CDR2 from the germline V gene are SEHNR and FQNEAQ (reference sequence). The CDR3 region has the DNA TGTGCCAGCAGCTTAGTAACATGGGGGACCTCCTACAATGAGCAGTTCTTC. Residues: CASSLVTWGTSYNEQFF.

The chain combines TRBV15 with TRBJ2-3; weak D call: TRBD1 (5 bases). CDR1 is LNHNV and CDR2 is YYDKDF in the germline V gene (reference sequence). V lost 1 base to trimming and J lost 1 base, with 18 bases between them. CDR3 size: 18 residues. CDR3 in amino acids: CATSRATGWVQGTDTQYF. Written as DNA, the CDR3 is TGTGCCACCAGCAGAGCAACAGGTTGGGTCCAAGGCACAGATACGCAGTATTTT.

The chain has TRBV19 and TRBJ1-5; weak D call: TRBD1 (6 bases). Trimming took 8 bases from V and 4 from J, leaving 27 bases between them. CDR3 length: 18 amino acids. Germline V gene data show CDR1 as LNHDA and CDR2 as SQIVND (reference sequence). The CDR3 DNA is TGTGCCAGTCAGCATGAGGAGAACAGGGCAGGGTGGAATCAGCCCCAGCATTTT. Translation gives CASQHEENRAGWNQPQHF.